These T cell receptor beta chains were read from a single sample in a study of T cells in Graves' hyperthyroidism and ophthalmopathy. TCRdb ran MiXCR on the multiplex PCR reads and lists one entry per CDR3 protein. The table includes about 59,000 distinct CDR3 sequences, approximately 53% detected once. The sequenced material came from blood. These receptor sequences come from a woman aged 55-69 years with Graves' ophthalmopathy. The CDR3 runs from the conserved cysteine through the conserved F or W. The D gene is left open where the match is weak. Where a row states a size, it is once, few, many or the class of an expanded clone; other rows omit it.

v_gene: TRBV7-2; len: 14; abundance: many; d_gene: -; j_gene: TRBJ2-7; CDR3nt: TGTGCCAGCAGCCCCCCCGGTGGGTCCTACGAGCAGTACTTC; CDR3aa: CASSPPGGSYEQYF
v_gene: TRBV20-1; len: 15; abundance: -; d_gene: TRBD2; j_gene: TRBJ2-5; CDR3nt: TGCAGTGCCGATACCGCTAGCGGGCAACAAGAGACCCAGTACTTC; CDR3aa: CSADTASGQQETQYF
v_gene: TRBV3-1; len: 14; abundance: many; d_gene: -; j_gene: TRBJ1-2; CDR3nt: TGTGCCAGCAGCCAAGAAAATCTTAACTATGGCTACACCTTC; CDR3aa: CASSQENLNYGYTF
v_gene: TRBV5-6; len: 14; abundance: many; d_gene: -; j_gene: TRBJ2-7; CDR3nt: TGTGCCAGCAGCTTTGAAAGATCCCTGAACGAGCAGTACTTC; CDR3aa: CASSFERSLNEQYF
v_gene: TRBV7-8; len: 15; abundance: few; d_gene: TRBD2; j_gene: TRBJ2-7; CDR3nt: TGTGCCAGCAGCCCTCTAAGGACTAGCGGGAGCGAGCAGTACTTC; CDR3aa: CASSPLRTSGSEQYF
v_gene: TRBV10-2; len: 15; abundance: -; d_gene: TRBD2; j_gene: TRBJ2-3; CDR3nt: TGCGCCAGCAAAATTGGGACTAGCGGGTTAGGTGAGCAGTATTTT; CDR3aa: CASKIGTSGLGEQYF
v_gene: TRBV20-1; len: 14; abundance: -; d_gene: TRBD2; j_gene: TRBJ2-7; CDR3nt: TGCAGTGCTCTTCCGAGACTAGCGGCTACAGGGCAGTACTTC; CDR3aa: CSALPRLAATGQYF
v_gene: TRBV28; len: 17; abundance: many; d_gene: TRBD1; j_gene: TRBJ2-1; CDR3nt: TGTGCCAGCAGTGGGACAGGGGGCGCCAGGTCCTACAATGAGCAGTTCTTC; CDR3aa: CASSGTGGARSYNEQFF
v_gene: TRBV6-5; len: 15; abundance: -; d_gene: -; j_gene: TRBJ1-6; CDR3nt: TGTGCCAGCAGAAAACCGGGACCGCTATTGTCACCCCTCCACTTT; CDR3aa: CASRKPGPLLSPLHF
v_gene: TRBV6-6; len: 14; abundance: many; d_gene: TRBD1; j_gene: TRBJ2-5; CDR3nt: TGTGCCAGCAGTAAGGGACAGGGCCAAGAGACCCAGTACTTC; CDR3aa: CASSKGQGQETQYF
v_gene: TRBV20-1; len: 15; abundance: many; d_gene: TRBD1; j_gene: TRBJ1-2; CDR3nt: TGCAGTGCCCCGGGACAGGGCCCGGTCTACTATGGCTACACCTTC; CDR3aa: CSAPGQGPVYYGYTF
v_gene: TRBV7-2; len: 12; abundance: -; d_gene: -; j_gene: TRBJ1-1; CDR3nt: TGCGCCGGCAGCCTCTGGACAGACCAAGTTTTCTTT; CDR3aa: CAGSLWTDQVFF
v_gene: TRBV19; len: 15; abundance: -; d_gene: TRBD1; j_gene: TRBJ1-2; CDR3nt: TGTGCCAGTAGTATAGATCTCGGACAGGGATATGGCTACACCTTC; CDR3aa: CASSIDLGQGYGYTF
v_gene: TRBV19; len: 16; abundance: few; d_gene: TRBD2; j_gene: TRBJ2-3; CDR3nt: TGTGCCAGCTCACCATCAGTCGGCGGGAGAATGGATACGCAGTATTTT; CDR3aa: CASSPSVGGRMDTQYF
v_gene: TRBV6-1; len: 17; abundance: -; d_gene: TRBD1; j_gene: TRBJ1-3; CDR3nt: TGTGCCAGCAGTGAATCCGCGGGACAGGGGGCTGGAAACACCATATATTTT; CDR3aa: CASSESAGQGAGNTIYF
v_gene: TRBV12-3/TRBV12-4; len: 14; abundance: many; d_gene: -; j_gene: TRBJ1-2; CDR3nt: TGTGCCAGCAGTTTACGGGGTATGAACTATGGCTACACCTTC; CDR3aa: CASSLRGMNYGYTF
v_gene: TRBV6-5; len: 15; abundance: many; d_gene: TRBD1; j_gene: TRBJ1-6; CDR3nt: TGTGCCAGCAGTTACGTGGGACAGGGGAATTCACCCCTCCACTTT; CDR3aa: CASSYVGQGNSPLHF
v_gene: TRBV7-2; len: 13; abundance: -; d_gene: -; j_gene: TRBJ2-7; CDR3nt: TGTGCCATTAGTGACCCAACCGACCCCGAGCAGTACTTC; CDR3aa: CAISDPTDPEQYF
v_gene: TRBV29-1; len: 11; abundance: -; d_gene: -; j_gene: TRBJ1-1; CDR3nt: TGCAGCGTTGACAAAGGCACTGAAGCTTTCTTT; CDR3aa: CSVDKGTEAFF
v_gene: TRBV20-1; len: 16; abundance: -; d_gene: -; j_gene: TRBJ2-7; CDR3nt: TGCAGTGCGCAAGCGGGTGGTATGTCTGGGGCCAACGAGCAGTACTTC; CDR3aa: CSAQAGGMSGANEQYF
v_gene: TRBV15; len: 16; abundance: -; d_gene: -; j_gene: TRBJ1-1; CDR3nt: TGTGCCACCAGCAGAGATATAGGACGGATGAACACTGAAGCTTTCTTT; CDR3aa: CATSRDIGRMNTEAFF
v_gene: TRBV6-4; len: 15; abundance: -; d_gene: TRBD1; j_gene: TRBJ2-2; CDR3nt: TGTGCCAGCAGTTCCGGGACAGGGGAAACCGGGGAGCTGTTTTTT; CDR3aa: CASSSGTGETGELFF
v_gene: TRBV27; len: 16; abundance: -; d_gene: TRBD2; j_gene: TRBJ2-7; CDR3nt: TGTGCCAGCAGTCTCCTTTGGGGGGGGGGTGCCTACGAGCAGTACTTC; CDR3aa: CASSLLWGGGAYEQYF
v_gene: TRBV20-1; len: 16; abundance: many; d_gene: TRBD2; j_gene: TRBJ2-2; CDR3nt: TGCAGTGCCCCGGGGATAGCGGGGGCCCACACCGGGGAGCTGTTTTTT; CDR3aa: CSAPGIAGAHTGELFF
v_gene: TRBV7-9; len: 14; abundance: -; d_gene: -; j_gene: TRBJ1-4; CDR3nt: TGTGCCAGCAGTTCCCATGCAACTAATGAAAAACTGTTTTTT; CDR3aa: CASSSHATNEKLFF
v_gene: TRBV7-9; len: 15; abundance: many; d_gene: -; j_gene: TRBJ1-4; CDR3nt: TGTGCCAGCAGCTTCGATTGGCAGGGAAATGAAAAACTGTTTTTT; CDR3aa: CASSFDWQGNEKLFF
v_gene: TRBV9; len: 15; abundance: many; d_gene: -; j_gene: TRBJ1-4; CDR3nt: TGTGCCAGCAGCGTAGGGCGGGGCTTTAATGAAAAACTGTTTTTT; CDR3aa: CASSVGRGFNEKLFF
v_gene: TRBV11-2; len: 12; abundance: many; d_gene: -; j_gene: TRBJ1-2; CDR3nt: TGTGCCAGCAGTACGACTGTCTATGGCTACACCTTC; CDR3aa: CASSTTVYGYTF
v_gene: TRBV15; len: 14; abundance: -; d_gene: -; j_gene: TRBJ2-7; CDR3nt: TGTGCCACCAGCAGCCCCGGGACTGACTACGAGCAGTACTTC; CDR3aa: CATSSPGTDYEQYF
v_gene: TRBV7-9; len: 16; abundance: -; d_gene: TRBD2; j_gene: TRBJ2-1; CDR3nt: TGTGCCAGCAGCTTAATGGGACTAGCGGGAGCCGGTGAGCAGTTCTTC; CDR3aa: CASSLMGLAGAGEQFF
v_gene: TRBV9; len: 19; abundance: many; d_gene: TRBD1; j_gene: TRBJ2-1; CDR3nt: TGTGCCAGCAGCGTAGCCCTGGGTCTTGGTACAGGGGGCTACAATGAGCAGTTCTTC; CDR3aa: CASSVALGLGTGGYNEQFF
v_gene: TRBV4-1; len: 14; abundance: many; d_gene: -; j_gene: TRBJ2-7; CDR3nt: TGCGCCAGCAGCCCTCCGGGCTCTCTGGACGAGCAGTACTTC; CDR3aa: CASSPPGSLDEQYF
v_gene: TRBV7-9; len: 18; abundance: once; d_gene: -; j_gene: TRBJ1-1; CDR3nt: TGCGCCAGCAGCCAAGATTTTGACGGGACCTTAGGCTACACTGAAGCTTTCTTT; CDR3aa: CASSQDFDGTLGYTEAFF
v_gene: TRBV30; len: 13; abundance: -; d_gene: -; j_gene: TRBJ2-1; CDR3nt: TGTGCCTGGAGAGACAAAGTCCTAAATGAGCAGTTCTTC; CDR3aa: CAWRDKVLNEQFF
v_gene: TRBV20-1; len: 15; abundance: many; d_gene: TRBD2; j_gene: TRBJ2-1; CDR3nt: TGCAGTGCTAGAGATATAGCGGGAAGAGACCCTGAGCAGTTCTTC; CDR3aa: CSARDIAGRDPEQFF
v_gene: TRBV2; len: 14; abundance: -; d_gene: TRBD2; j_gene: TRBJ2-5; CDR3nt: TGTGCCAACAAGCGGGGGCTAAATCAAGAGACCCAGTACTTC; CDR3aa: CANKRGLNQETQYF
v_gene: TRBV7-2; len: 14; abundance: -; d_gene: TRBD1; j_gene: TRBJ1-2; CDR3nt: TGTGCCAGCAGCTTAATGGGACAGTACTATGGCTACACCTTC; CDR3aa: CASSLMGQYYGYTF
v_gene: TRBV19; len: 14; abundance: medium-sized; d_gene: TRBD1; j_gene: TRBJ1-2; CDR3nt: TGTGCCAGTAGCATCACGGGACAGGGATATGGCTACACCTTC; CDR3aa: CASSITGQGYGYTF
v_gene: TRBV19; len: 14; abundance: -; d_gene: TRBD1; j_gene: TRBJ2-1; CDR3nt: TGTGCCAGTACGATGAGGACAGGAAACAATGAGCAGTTCTTC; CDR3aa: CASTMRTGNNEQFF
v_gene: TRBV10-3; len: 13; abundance: few; d_gene: -; j_gene: TRBJ2-3; CDR3nt: TGTGCCATCGCTGAGGGGGGTCTGGATACGCAGTATTTT; CDR3aa: CAIAEGGLDTQYF
v_gene: TRBV7-6; len: 19; abundance: -; d_gene: -; j_gene: TRBJ2-7; CDR3nt: -; CDR3aa: CASSFYICSVEREDHEQYF
v_gene: TRBV2; len: 11; abundance: -; d_gene: -; j_gene: TRBJ2-7; CDR3nt: TGTGCCACGGCCCCGGGTGGGCAGCAGTACTTC; CDR3aa: CATAPGGQQYF
v_gene: TRBV6-5; len: 13; abundance: many; d_gene: TRBD1; j_gene: TRBJ1-1; CDR3nt: TGTGCCAGCACCAGGCAGGGGGAGGCTGAAGCTTTCTTT; CDR3aa: CASTRQGEAEAFF
v_gene: TRBV20-1; len: 18; abundance: many; d_gene: TRBD2; j_gene: TRBJ2-2; CDR3nt: TGCAGTGCTCAACCCTGGACTAGCGGGGGGGCAAGGACCGGGGAGCTGTTTTTT; CDR3aa: CSAQPWTSGGARTGELFF
v_gene: TRBV9; len: 15; abundance: -; d_gene: TRBD2; j_gene: TRBJ2-3; CDR3nt: TGTGCCAGCAGCGTAGTAGCGGGACCCACAGATACGCAGTATTTT; CDR3aa: CASSVVAGPTDTQYF
v_gene: TRBV19; len: 15; abundance: -; d_gene: TRBD2; j_gene: TRBJ2-2; CDR3nt: TGTGCCAGTAGTCCTGCTAGCGGCATCTCCGGGGAGCTGTTTTTT; CDR3aa: CASSPASGISGELFF
v_gene: TRBV5-1; len: 14; abundance: -; d_gene: TRBD1; j_gene: TRBJ1-1; CDR3nt: TGCGCCAGCAGCGCGACAGGGTCGTACACTGAAGCTTTCTTT; CDR3aa: CASSATGSYTEAFF
v_gene: TRBV10-3; len: 14; abundance: medium-sized; d_gene: TRBD1; j_gene: TRBJ1-5; CDR3nt: TGTGCCATCAAGAGTACAGGGGACAATCAGCCCCAGCATTTT; CDR3aa: CAIKSTGDNQPQHF
v_gene: TRBV19; len: 16; abundance: many; d_gene: TRBD1; j_gene: TRBJ2-3; CDR3nt: TGTGCCAGTAGTATGGGCGGACAGGGTAGCACAGATACGCAGTATTTT; CDR3aa: CASSMGGQGSTDTQYF
v_gene: TRBV2; len: 16; abundance: -; d_gene: -; j_gene: TRBJ2-2; CDR3nt: TGTGCCAGCAGTGTTTCGGCAGGGTCTTCCACCGGGGAGCCGTTTTTT; CDR3aa: CASSVSAGSSTGEPFF
v_gene: TRBV2; len: 13; abundance: -; d_gene: -; j_gene: TRBJ2-7; CDR3nt: TGTGCCAGCAATGACAGAGCCTCCTACGAGCAGTACTTC; CDR3aa: CASNDRASYEQYF
v_gene: TRBV9; len: 18; abundance: -; d_gene: -; j_gene: TRBJ1-5; CDR3nt: TGTGCCAGCAGCGGGACTGGTGGACAGAGTCTTAGCAACCAGCCCCAGCATTTT; CDR3aa: CASSGTGGQSLSNQPQHF
v_gene: TRBV5-1; len: 16; abundance: -; d_gene: TRBD2; j_gene: TRBJ2-2; CDR3nt: TGCGCCAGCAGCAAGACTAGCGGGACAGACACCGGGGAGCTGTTTTTT; CDR3aa: CASSKTSGTDTGELFF
v_gene: TRBV5-8; len: 14; abundance: many; d_gene: TRBD1; j_gene: TRBJ2-3; CDR3nt: TGTGCCAGCAACAGGGACAGCAACACAGATACGCAGTATTTT; CDR3aa: CASNRDSNTDTQYF
v_gene: TRBV12-3/TRBV12-4; len: 13; abundance: -; d_gene: TRBD1; j_gene: TRBJ1-4; CDR3nt: TGTGCCAGCAGCCCGGGACAGCCGGAAAAACTGTTTTTT; CDR3aa: CASSPGQPEKLFF
v_gene: TRBV20-1; len: 12; abundance: once; d_gene: -; j_gene: TRBJ1-1; CDR3nt: TGCAGTGCTAGAATGGGGATAACTGAAGCTTTCTTT; CDR3aa: CSARMGITEAFF
v_gene: TRBV29-1; len: 13; abundance: -; d_gene: -; j_gene: TRBJ2-7; CDR3nt: TGCAGCGTTGCTAGGGACGAGGGAAACGAGCAGTACTTC; CDR3aa: CSVARDEGNEQYF
v_gene: TRBV7-2; len: 12; abundance: once; d_gene: TRBD1; j_gene: TRBJ1-2; CDR3nt: TGTGCCAGCACGGGACAGAACTATGGCTACACCTTC; CDR3aa: CASTGQNYGYTF
v_gene: TRBV7-2; len: 19; abundance: many; d_gene: TRBD2; j_gene: TRBJ2-6; CDR3nt: TGTGCCAGCAGCTTATTAGTGCGGGGGGCCTCCTCTGGGGCCAACGTCCTGACTTTC; CDR3aa: CASSLLVRGASSGANVLTF
v_gene: TRBV7-2; len: 15; abundance: many; d_gene: -; j_gene: TRBJ2-3; CDR3nt: TGTGCCAGCAGCTTGGAGGGACCCAACACAGATACGCAGTATTTT; CDR3aa: CASSLEGPNTDTQYF